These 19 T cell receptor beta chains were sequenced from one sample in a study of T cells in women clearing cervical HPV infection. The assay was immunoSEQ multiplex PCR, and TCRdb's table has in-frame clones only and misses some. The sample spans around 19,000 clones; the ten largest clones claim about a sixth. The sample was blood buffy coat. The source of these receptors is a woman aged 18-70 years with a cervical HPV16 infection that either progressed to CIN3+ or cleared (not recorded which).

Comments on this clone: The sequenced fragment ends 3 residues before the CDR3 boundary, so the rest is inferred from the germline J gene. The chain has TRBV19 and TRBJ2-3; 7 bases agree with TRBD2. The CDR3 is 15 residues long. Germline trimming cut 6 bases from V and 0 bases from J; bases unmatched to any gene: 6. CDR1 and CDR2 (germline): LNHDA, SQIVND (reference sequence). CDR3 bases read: TGTGCCAGTAGAAGGACTAGTCCTAGCACAGATACG. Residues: CASRRTSPSTDT. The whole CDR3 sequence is CASRRTSPSTDTQYF.

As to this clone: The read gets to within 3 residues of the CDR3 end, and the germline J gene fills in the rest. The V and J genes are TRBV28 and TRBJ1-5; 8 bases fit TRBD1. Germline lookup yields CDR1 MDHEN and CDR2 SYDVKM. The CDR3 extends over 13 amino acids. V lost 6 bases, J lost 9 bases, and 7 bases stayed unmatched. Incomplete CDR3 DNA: TGTGCCAGCAGCCCGACAGGGGTTCGGCCC. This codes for CASSPTGVRP. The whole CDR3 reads CASSPTGVRPQHF.

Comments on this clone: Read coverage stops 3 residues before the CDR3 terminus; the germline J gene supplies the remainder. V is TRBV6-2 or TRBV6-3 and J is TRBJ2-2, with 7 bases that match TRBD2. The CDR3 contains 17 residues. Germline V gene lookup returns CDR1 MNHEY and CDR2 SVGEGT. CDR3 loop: CASSPHNPAGTNEKLFF. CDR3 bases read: TGTGCCAGCAGTCCTCATAACCCAGCGGGAACTAATGAAAAG.

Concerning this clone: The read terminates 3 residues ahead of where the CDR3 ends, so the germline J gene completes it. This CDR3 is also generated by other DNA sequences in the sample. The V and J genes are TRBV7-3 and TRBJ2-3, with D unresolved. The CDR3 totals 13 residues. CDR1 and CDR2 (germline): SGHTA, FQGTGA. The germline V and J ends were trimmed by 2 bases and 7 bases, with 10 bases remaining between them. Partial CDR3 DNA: TGTGCCAGCAGCTTAGGCACCGACAATACG. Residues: CASSLGTDNT. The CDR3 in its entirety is CASSLGTDNTQYF. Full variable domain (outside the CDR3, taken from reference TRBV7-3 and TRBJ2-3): GAGVSQTPSNKVTEKGKYVELRCDPISGHTALYWYRQSLGQGPEFLIYFQGTGAADDSGLPNDRFFAVRPEGSVSTLKIQRTERGDSAVYLCASSLGTDNTQYFGPGTRLTVL.

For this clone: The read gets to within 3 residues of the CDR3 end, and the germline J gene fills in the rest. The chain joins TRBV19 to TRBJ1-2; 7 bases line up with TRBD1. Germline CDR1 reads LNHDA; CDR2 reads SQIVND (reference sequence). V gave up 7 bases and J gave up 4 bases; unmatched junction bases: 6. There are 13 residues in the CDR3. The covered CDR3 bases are TGTGCCAGTAAAGACAGGGCCACCTATGGC. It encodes CASKDRATYG. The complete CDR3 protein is CASKDRATYGYTF.

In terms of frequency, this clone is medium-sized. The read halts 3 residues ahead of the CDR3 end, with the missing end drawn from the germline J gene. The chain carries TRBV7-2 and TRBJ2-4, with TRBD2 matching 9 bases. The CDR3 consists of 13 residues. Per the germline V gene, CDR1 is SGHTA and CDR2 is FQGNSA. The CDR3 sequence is CASIPRGGGGQYF. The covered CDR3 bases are TGTGCCAGCATCCCTCGGGGCGGGGGGGGT.

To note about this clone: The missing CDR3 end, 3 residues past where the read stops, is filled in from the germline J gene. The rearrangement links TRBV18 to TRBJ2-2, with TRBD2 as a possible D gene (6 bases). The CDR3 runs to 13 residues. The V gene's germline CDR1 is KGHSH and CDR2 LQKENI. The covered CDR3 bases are TGTGCCAGCTCCGGCAGGGAGGATGAAAAG. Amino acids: CASSGREDEK. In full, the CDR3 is CASSGREDEKLFF.

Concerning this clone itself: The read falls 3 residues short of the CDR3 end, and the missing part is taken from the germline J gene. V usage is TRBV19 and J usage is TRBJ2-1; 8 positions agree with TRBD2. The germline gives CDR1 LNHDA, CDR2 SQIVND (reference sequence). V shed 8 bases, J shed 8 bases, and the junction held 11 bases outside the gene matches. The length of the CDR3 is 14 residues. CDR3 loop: CASLREGSTDEQFF. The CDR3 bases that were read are TGTGCCAGTCTACGGGAGGGGTCTACTGATGAG.

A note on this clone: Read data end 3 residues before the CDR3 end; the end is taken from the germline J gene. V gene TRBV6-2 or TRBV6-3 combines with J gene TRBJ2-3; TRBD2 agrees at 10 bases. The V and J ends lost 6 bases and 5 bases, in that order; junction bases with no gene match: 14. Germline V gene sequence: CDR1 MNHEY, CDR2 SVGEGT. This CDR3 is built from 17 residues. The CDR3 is CASSRTPSGGRKDTQYF. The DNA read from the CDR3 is TGTGCCAGCAGCCGTACTCCTAGCGGGGGCCGTAAAGATACG.

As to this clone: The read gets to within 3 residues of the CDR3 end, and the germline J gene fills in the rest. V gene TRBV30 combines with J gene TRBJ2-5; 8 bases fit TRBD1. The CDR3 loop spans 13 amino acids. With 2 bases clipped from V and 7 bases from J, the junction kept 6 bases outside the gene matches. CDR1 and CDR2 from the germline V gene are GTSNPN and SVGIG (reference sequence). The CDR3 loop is CAWSLQGEVTQYF. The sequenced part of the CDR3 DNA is TGTGCCTGGAGTCTACAGGGGGAAGTGACC.

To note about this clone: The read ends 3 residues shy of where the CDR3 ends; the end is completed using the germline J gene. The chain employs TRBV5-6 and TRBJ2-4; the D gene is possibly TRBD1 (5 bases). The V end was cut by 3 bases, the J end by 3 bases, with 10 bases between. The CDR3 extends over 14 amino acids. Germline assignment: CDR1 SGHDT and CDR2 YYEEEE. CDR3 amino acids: CASSSQGGKNIQYF. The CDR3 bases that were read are TGTGCCAGCAGCTCTCAGGGTGGCAAAAACATT.

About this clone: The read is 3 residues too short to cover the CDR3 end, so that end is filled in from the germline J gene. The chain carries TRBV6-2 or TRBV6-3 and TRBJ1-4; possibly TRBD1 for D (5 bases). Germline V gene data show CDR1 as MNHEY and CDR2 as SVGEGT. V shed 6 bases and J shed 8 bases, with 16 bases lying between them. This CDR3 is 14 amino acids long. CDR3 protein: CASRRPDRPEKLFF. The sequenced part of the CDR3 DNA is TGTGCCAGCAGACGACCCGACAGACCCGAAAAA.

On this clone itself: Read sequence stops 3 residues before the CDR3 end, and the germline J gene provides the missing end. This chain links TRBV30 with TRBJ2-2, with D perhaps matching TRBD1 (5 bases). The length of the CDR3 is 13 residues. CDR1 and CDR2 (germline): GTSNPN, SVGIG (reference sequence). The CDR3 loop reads CAWDGQNNSPLFF. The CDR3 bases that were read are TGTGCCTGGGACGGACAAAATAATTCACCG.

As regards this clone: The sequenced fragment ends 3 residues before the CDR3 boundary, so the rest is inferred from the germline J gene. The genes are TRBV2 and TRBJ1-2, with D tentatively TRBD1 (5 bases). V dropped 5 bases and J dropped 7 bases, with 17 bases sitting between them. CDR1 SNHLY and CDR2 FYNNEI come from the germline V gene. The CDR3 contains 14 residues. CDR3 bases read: TGTGCCAGCAGTCCCGATTCAGGGAACCGTGGC. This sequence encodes CASSPDSGNRG. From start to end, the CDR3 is CASSPDSGNRGYTF.

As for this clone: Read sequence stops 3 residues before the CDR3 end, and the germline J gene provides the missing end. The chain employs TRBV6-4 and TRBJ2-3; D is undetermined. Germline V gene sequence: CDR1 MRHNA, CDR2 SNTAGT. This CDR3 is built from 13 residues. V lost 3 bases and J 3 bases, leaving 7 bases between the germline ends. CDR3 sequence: CASSESETDTQYF. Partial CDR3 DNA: TGTGCCAGCAGTGAAAGCGAAACAGATACG.

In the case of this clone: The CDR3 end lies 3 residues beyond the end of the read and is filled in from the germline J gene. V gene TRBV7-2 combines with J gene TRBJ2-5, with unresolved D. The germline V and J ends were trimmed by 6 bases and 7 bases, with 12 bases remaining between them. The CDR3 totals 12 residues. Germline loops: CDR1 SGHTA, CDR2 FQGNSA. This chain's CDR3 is CASSWALGTQYF. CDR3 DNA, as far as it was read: TGTGCCAGCAGTTGGGCGCTGGGGACC. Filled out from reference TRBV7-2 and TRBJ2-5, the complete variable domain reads GAGVSQSPSNKVTEKGKDVELRCDPISGHTALYWYRQSLGQGLEFLIYFQGNSAPDKSGLPSDRFSAERTGGSVSTLTIQRTQQEDSAVYLCASSWALGTQYFGPGTRLLVL.

The part of the CDR3 DNA that was read is TGTGCCAGTAGTATGAGGGGACAGCAAGAGACC. This codes for CASSMRGQQET. The CDR3, in full, reads CASSMRGQQETQYF. The gene calls are TRBV19 and TRBJ2-5; TRBD1 matches 7 bases. The read ends 3 residues shy of where the CDR3 ends; the end is completed using the germline J gene. Trimming took 3 bases from V and 2 from J; bases not matched to a gene: 3. Germline V CDR1 and CDR2: LNHDA, SQIVND (reference sequence). The CDR3 runs 14 residues.

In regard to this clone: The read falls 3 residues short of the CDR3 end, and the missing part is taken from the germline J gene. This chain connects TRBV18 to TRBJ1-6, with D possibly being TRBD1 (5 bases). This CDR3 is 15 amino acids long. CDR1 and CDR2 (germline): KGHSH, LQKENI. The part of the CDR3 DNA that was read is TGTGCCAGCTCTCGCGAGGGGCATCTAGGAGAGACC. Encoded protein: CASSREGHLGET. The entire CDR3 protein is CASSREGHLGETLHF. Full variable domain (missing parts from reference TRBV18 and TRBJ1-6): NAGVMQNPRHLVRRRGQEARLRCSPMKGHSHVYWYRQLPEEGLKFMVYLQKENIIDESGMPKERFSAEFPKEGPSILRIQQVVRGDSAAYFCASSREGHLGETLHFGNGTRLTVT.

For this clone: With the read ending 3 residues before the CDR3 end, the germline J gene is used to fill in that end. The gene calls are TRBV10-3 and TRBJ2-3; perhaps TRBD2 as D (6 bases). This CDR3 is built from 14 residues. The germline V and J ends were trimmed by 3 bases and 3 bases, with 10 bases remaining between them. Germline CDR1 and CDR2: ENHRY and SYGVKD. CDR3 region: CAISDTSLTDTQYF. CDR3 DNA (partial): TGTGCCATCAGTGATACTAGCCTTACAGATACG.